Presented here are 15 T cell receptor beta chains from one specimen sequenced in a study of cytomegalovirus exposure and HLA in healthy donors. 60 Vbeta and 13 Jbeta primers were used in PCR. The method was immunoSEQ multiplex PCR; TCRdb's version includes in-frame clones alone and lacks a portion of them. The sample is made up of around 100,000 clones, and the top ten hold roughly 3.5% of it. Sequences were obtained from PBMCs. The source of these receptors is a young woman in good health and CMV-seronegative.

The rearrangement joins TRBV7-9 to TRBJ1-5; D is unclear. Trimming shortened V by 3 bases and J by 4 bases, and 7 bases separated the two germline ends. The length of the CDR3 is 13 residues. Per germline, CDR1 SEHNR and CDR2 FQNEAQ (reference sequence). The CDR3 sequence: CASSLRENQPQHF. CDR3 bases: TGTGCCAGCAGCTTGAGGGAAAATCAGCCCCAGCATTTT.

The rearrangement links TRBV7-9 to TRBJ1-1, with 7 bases identical to TRBD1. CDR1 is SEHNR, CDR2 FQNEAQ, per germline (reference sequence). The V segment lost 6 bases and the J segment 6 bases; nucleotides outside the gene matches: 13. This CDR3 is built from 15 residues. CDR3 in amino acids: CASRPKDRLGSEAFF. CDR3 DNA sequence: TGTGCCAGCAGACCTAAGGACAGGTTGGGGTCTGAAGCTTTCTTT.

The V and J genes are TRBV5-4 and TRBJ2-2; the D gene is possibly TRBD2 (6 bases). The CDR3 runs 16 residues. Deletions cut 2 bases from V and 4 bases from J, with 15 bases between. CDR1 and CDR2 (germline): SGHNT, YYREEE (reference sequence). CDR3 region: CASSFSPMGGTGELFF. For the CDR3, the DNA is TGTGCCAGCAGCTTTAGTCCTATGGGGGGCACCGGGGAGCTGTTTTTT. Together with reference TRBV5-4 and TRBJ2-2, the CDR3 gives the full variable domain: ETGVTQSPTHLIKTRGQQVTLRCSSQSGHNTVSWYQQALGQGPQFIFQYYREEENGRGNFPPRFSGLQFPNYSSELNVNALELDDSALYLCASSFSPMGGTGELFFGEGSRLTVL.

The chain has TRBV5-1 and TRBJ2-5; TRBD1 matches 8 bases. The J call is in doubt because the DNA end fits TRBJ2-7 better. Germline-derived CDR1 and CDR2 are SGHRS and YFSETQ. The CDR3 covers 15 residues. CDR3 bases: TGCGCCAGCAGCTGGATGACAGGGGAACTCTACGAGCAGTACTTC. Residues: CASSWMTGELYEQYF.

This chain links TRBV28 with TRBJ1-4, with no clear D. The CDR3 contains 14 residues. CDR1 MDHEN and CDR2 SYDVKM come from the germline V gene. Trimming took off 5 bases at V and 8 bases at J, with 15 bases between the two ends. CDR3 DNA sequence: TGTGCCAGCAGTCCCCCGGCGCAGCGGGAAAAACTGTTTTTT. Translation gives CASSPPAQREKLFF.

The V call is TRBV19, the J call TRBJ2-7; TRBD2 agrees at 14 bases. Per the germline V gene, CDR1 is LNHDA and CDR2 is SQIVND (reference sequence). With 5 bases clipped from V and 3 bases from J, the junction kept 6 bases outside the gene matches. The CDR3 length is 16 residues. Here the CDR3 DNA reads TGTGCCAGTAGTGGGCGACTAGCGGGAGGGTTCTACGAGCAGTACTTC. The encoded protein is CASSGRLAGGFYEQYF.

The gene calls are TRBV19 and TRBJ1-1; D not certain. Trimming shortened V by 5 bases and J by 1 base, and 11 bases separated the two germline ends. From germline, CDR1 is LNHDA and CDR2 SQIVND (reference sequence). The CDR3 spans 14 residues. The CDR3 nucleotides read TGTGCCAGTAGTCCTCCCGGGTGGAACACTGAAGCTTTCTTT. Its translation is CASSPPGWNTEAFF.

This sequence joins TRBV6-5 and TRBJ2-1; possible D gene TRBD1, 6 bases. Germline V gives CDR1 MNHEY, CDR2 SVGAGI. The CDR3 sequence is 12 residues long. Between the trimmed V and J ends, which lost 6 bases and 6 bases, there was a span of 9 bases. The CDR3 loop is CASRTGSNEQFF. The DNA for the CDR3 is TGTGCCAGCAGAACAGGGTCCAATGAGCAGTTCTTC.

The chain uses TRBV28 and TRBJ1-2; unclear D gene. The CDR3 totals 14 residues. Trimming cost V 2 bases and J 4 bases, with 11 bases left between them. Germline CDR1 is MDHEN and CDR2 is SYDVKM. This CDR3 reads CASSLRGQPYGYTF. CDR3 sequence (DNA): TGTGCCAGCAGTTTACGCGGGCAGCCCTATGGCTACACCTTC.

The genes are TRBV13 and TRBJ2-5; 8 bases are shared with TRBD2. Germline trimming cut 3 bases from V and 2 bases from J; bases unmatched to any gene: 11. CDR1 is PRHDT, CDR2 FYEKMQ, per germline (reference sequence). The CDR3 sequence is 17 residues long. The CDR3 coding sequence is TGTGCCAGCAGCTTGGCAGGCGGGCGGGGGGTACAAGAGACCCAGTACTTC. As protein: CASSLAGGRGVQETQYF.

The rearrangement links TRBV10-3 to TRBJ2-5, with D hard to call. This CDR3 has 16 residues. Germline CDR1 is ENHRY and CDR2 is SYGVKD. V was pared by 2 bases and J by 6 bases, with 19 bases between. CDR3 region: CAISEPPLTLLQTQYF. The CDR3 nucleotides are TGTGCCATCAGTGAGCCTCCTTTGACTTTGCTTCAGACCCAGTACTTC.

This chain joins TRBV7-9 and TRBJ2-7; 8 bases are shared with TRBD2. CDR1 is SEHNR and CDR2 is FQNEAQ in the germline V gene (reference sequence). This CDR3 is 15 amino acids long. Losses at the gene ends were 7 bases for V and 2 bases for J; bases not matched to a gene: 10. DNA for the CDR3: TGTGCCAGCACCGCGGGAAGCGGGGGTCCCTACGAGCAGTACTTC. Its translation is CASTAGSGGPYEQYF. The complete variable domain, with remaining parts taken from reference TRBV7-9 and TRBJ2-7, reads DTGVSQNPRHKITKRGQNVTFRCDPISEHNRLYWYRQTLGQGPEFLTYFQNEAQLEKSRLLSDRFSAERPKGSFSTLEIQRTEQGDSAMYLCASTAGSGGPYEQYFGPGTRLTVT.

This chain links TRBV5-6 with TRBJ1-2; 7 bases are shared with TRBD1. The V and J ends lost 2 bases and 6 bases, in that order; junction bases with no gene match: 10. CDR1 and CDR2 (germline): SGHDT, YYEEEE. The CDR3 extends over 15 amino acids. The CDR3 sequence: CASSFGLGTANGYTF. DNA of the CDR3: TGTGCCAGCAGCTTCGGGCTCGGGACAGCAAATGGCTACACCTTC.

The chain has TRBV4-1 and TRBJ1-2, with D maybe TRBD1 (5 bases). Germline CDR1 is MGHRA and CDR2 is YSYEKL. The V gene lost 0 bases and the J gene lost 8 bases, with 16 bases spanning the gap. The CDR3 is 15 residues long. This chain's CDR3 is CASSQDWGGSEGYTF. The CDR3 region has the DNA TGCGCCAGCAGCCAAGATTGGGGCGGATCGGAAGGCTACACCTTC.

The chain links TRBV9 to TRBJ1-3; D is perhaps TRBD1 (5 bases). The CDR3 loop spans 13 amino acids. Trimming cost V 5 bases and J 3 bases, with 9 bases left between them. CDR1 is SGDLS and CDR2 is YYNGEE in the germline V gene. CDR3: CASRDRGGNTIYF. CDR3 sequence (DNA): TGTGCCAGCAGGGATAGGGGTGGAAACACCATATATTTT.